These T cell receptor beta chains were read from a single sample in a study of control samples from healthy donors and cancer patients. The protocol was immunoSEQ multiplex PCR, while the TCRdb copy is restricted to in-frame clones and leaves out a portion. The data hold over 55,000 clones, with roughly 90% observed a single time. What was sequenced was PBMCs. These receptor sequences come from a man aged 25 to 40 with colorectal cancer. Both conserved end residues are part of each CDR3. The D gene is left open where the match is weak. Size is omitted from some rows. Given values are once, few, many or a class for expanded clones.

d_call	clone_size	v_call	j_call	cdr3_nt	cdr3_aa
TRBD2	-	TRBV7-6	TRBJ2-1	TGTGCCAGCAGCTTCTCTAGCGGGGGGAACAATGAGCAGTTCTTC	CASSFSSGGNNEQFF
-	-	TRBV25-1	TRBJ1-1	TGTGCCAGCAGTTCCAGAATGAACACTGAAGCTTTCTTT	CASSSRMNTEAFF
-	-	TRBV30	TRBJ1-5	TGTGCCTGGAACGCGTTGGCAGGTCAGCCCCAGCATTTT	CAWNALAGQPQHF
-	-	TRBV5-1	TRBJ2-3	TGCGCCAGCAGCTTGGACGGCACAGATACGCAGTATTTT	CASSLDGTDTQYF
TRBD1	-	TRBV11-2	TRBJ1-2	TGTGCCAGCAGCTTGGGAACAGGGGTTGGCTACACCTTC	CASSLGTGVGYTF
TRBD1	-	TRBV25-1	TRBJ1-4	TGTGCCAGCAGTGAAGGACAGGGGTATGAAAAACTGTTTTTT	CASSEGQGYEKLFF
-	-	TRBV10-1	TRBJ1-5	TGCGCCAGCAGCGAGAGGGGCCAGCATTTT	CASSERGQHF
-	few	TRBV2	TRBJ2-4	TGTGCCAGCAGTCGGACATCTCCGAAAAACATTCAGTACTTC	CASSRTSPKNIQYF
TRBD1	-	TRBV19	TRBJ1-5	TGTGCCAGTAGCGGGGACAGGTTTAGCAATCAGCCCCAGCATTTT	CASSGDRFSNQPQHF
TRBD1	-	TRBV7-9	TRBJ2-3	TGTGCCAGCAGCGGTGGGACAGGTGAAACTAGCACAGATACGCAGTATTTT	CASSGGTGETSTDTQYF
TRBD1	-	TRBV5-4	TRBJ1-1	TGTGCCAGCAGCATTCGGACAGGGGGCGTCACGGGTGGCTTCACTGAAGCTTTCTTT	CASSIRTGGVTGGFTEAFF
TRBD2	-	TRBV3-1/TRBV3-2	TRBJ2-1	TGTGCCAGCAGCCAAGTACCTACTAGCGGGGGGGCCGGTTTTAATGAGCAGTTCTTC	CASSQVPTSGGAGFNEQFF
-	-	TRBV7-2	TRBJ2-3	TGTGCCAGCAGCTTAGTGCAGCGGGGCACAGATACGCAGTATTTT	CASSLVQRGTDTQYF
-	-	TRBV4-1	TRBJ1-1	TGCGCCAGCAGCTACCAAGAGTTGAACACTGAAGCTTTCTTT	CASSYQELNTEAFF
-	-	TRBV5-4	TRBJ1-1	TGTGCCAGCAGCTTGGCGCCACGGGGGGAAGCTTTCTTT	CASSLAPRGEAFF
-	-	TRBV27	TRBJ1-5	TGTGCCAGCAGTTTAAGTAGCAATCAGCCCCAGCATTTT	CASSLSSNQPQHF
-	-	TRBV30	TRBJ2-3	TGTGCCTGGAGTTCAACAGGCTTGACAGATACGCAGTATTTT	CAWSSTGLTDTQYF
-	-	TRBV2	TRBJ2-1	TGTGCCAGCAGTGAAGGCCCAGGGCGTAATGAGCAGTTCTTC	CASSEGPGRNEQFF
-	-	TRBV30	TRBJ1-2	TGTGCCTGGAGCCCACTCCGCTGGGTCTATGGCTACACCTTC	CAWSPLRWVYGYTF
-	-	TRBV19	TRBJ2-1	TGTGCCAGTAGTACCCGGGCGGCGTTACAGACACAATACAATGAGCAGTTCTTC	CASSTRAALQTQYNEQFF
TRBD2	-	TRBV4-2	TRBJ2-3	TGTGCCAGCAGCCCCCTAGCGGGGGCCGGATATACGCAGTATTTT	CASSPLAGAGYTQYF
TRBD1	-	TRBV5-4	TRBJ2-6	TGTGCCAGCAGTCCTAGGACAGGGACTGGGGCCAACGTCCTGACTTTC	CASSPRTGTGANVLTF
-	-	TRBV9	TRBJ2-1	TGTGCCAGCAGTCCGGGACTCCTTAGGGATGAGCAGTTCTTC	CASSPGLLRDEQFF
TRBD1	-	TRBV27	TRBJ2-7	TGTGCCAGCAGCCCGACAGGGCCCTCCTACGAGCAGTACTTC	CASSPTGPSYEQYF